The rows below give T cell receptor beta chains drawn from one sample of a study of blood T cell repertoires in COVID-19. The table came from immunoSEQ multiplex PCR; TCRdb's copy has only in-frame clones and leaves some out. This repertoire shows 95,000 or so clones, roughly 78% found once; its top ten account for 15% to 20%. Material: peripheral blood. The receptors originated from a woman at least 80 years old with active or convalescent COVID-19. Each CDR3 is given with its conserved first and last residue. A D gene is named only where the DNA matches it firmly. For some rows the clone size is stated as once, few or many, or as a class when expanded; others skip it.

D,J,V,size,DNA,CDR3
TRBD1,TRBJ1-6,TRBV5-8,once,TGTGCCAGCAGCAACCGACAGGGTAGCTCCTATAATTCACCCCTCCACTTT,CASSNRQGSSYNSPLHF
TRBD1,TRBJ2-7,TRBV28,few,TGTGCCAGCGAAGTTACCCGTCCCGGGACAGGGTCCTACGAGCAGTACTTC,CASEVTRPGTGSYEQYF
.,TRBJ2-6,TRBV29-1,.,TGCAGCGTTACGGCGGCATCGGGGGCCAACGTCCTGACTTTC,CSVTAASGANVLTF
.,TRBJ2-1,TRBV5-1,.,TGCGCCAGCAGCTTGCCCTGGGAGAGGTCCGTCTCCTACAATGAGCAGTTCTTC,CASSLPWERSVSYNEQFF
TRBD1,TRBJ2-7,TRBV5-4,.,TGTGCCAGCCAAGCCGGGACAGGGTCGTACGAGCAGTACTTC,CASQAGTGSYEQYF
.,TRBJ2-1,TRBV6-5,.,TGTGCCAGCAGCCAGCTGCGGAGGGGTTACAATGAGCAGTTCTTC,CASSQLRRGYNEQFF
.,TRBJ2-6,TRBV5-4,.,TGTGCCAGCAGCTTCGGGACTCCCCACGTCTCTGGGGCCAACGTCCTGACTTTC,CASSFGTPHVSGANVLTF
.,TRBJ2-3,TRBV12-3/TRBV12-4,.,TGTGCCACCAAACTAGATAGCACAGATACGCAGTATTTT,CATKLDSTDTQYF
.,TRBJ2-2,TRBV2,.,TGTGCCAGCACGAGAAACACCGGGGAGCTGTTTTTT,CASTRNTGELFF
.,TRBJ2-6,TRBV19,.,TGTGCCAGCACAGGGACTGGGGCCAACGTCCTGACTTTC,CASTGTGANVLTF
.,TRBJ2-7,TRBV2,.,TGTGCCAGCAGCGGCCAGGGAAAATCCTACGAGCAGTACTTC,CASSGQGKSYEQYF
.,TRBJ2-5,TRBV5-6,.,TGTGCCAGCAGCTGGAATGTCGGGGAGACCCAGTACTTC,CASSWNVGETQYF
.,TRBJ1-5,TRBV25-1,.,TGTGCCAGCAGTGGGGGACTAGGTTCGCATCAGCCCCAGCATTTT,CASSGGLGSHQPQHF
TRBD1,TRBJ2-5,TRBV7-6,.,TGTGCCAGCAGCACAGACAGGGGTCCCCCGTGGCAAGAGACCCAGTACTTC,CASSTDRGPPWQETQYF
.,TRBJ1-3,TRBV4-2,.,TGTGCCAGCAGCCAACAAGCTACGGCTGGAAACACCATATATTTT,CASSQQATAGNTIYF
.,TRBJ1-4,TRBV4-1,few,TGCGCCAGCAGCCTAGCAGCAACTAATGAAAAACTGTTTTTT,CASSLAATNEKLFF
TRBD2,TRBJ2-1,TRBV28,.,TGTGCCAGCAGCACGGGGGCAGCGGGAGTCTCCTACAATGAGCAGTTCTTC,CASSTGAAGVSYNEQFF
.,TRBJ2-3,TRBV11-2,.,TGTGCCAGCAGCTCTATTGCGGGACCTAGGGGAGATACGCAGTATTTT,CASSSIAGPRGDTQYF
.,TRBJ1-1,TRBV20-1,.,TGCAGTGCTAGTCAGGGAACTGAAGCTTTCTTT,CSASQGTEAFF
.,TRBJ2-7,TRBV20-1,.,TGCAGTGCTAGTAATGTGGGACTCCTCGGCGAGCAGTACTTC,CSASNVGLLGEQYF
.,TRBJ2-2,TRBV29-1,once,TGCAGCGCCCTACGGAGACCCGGGGAGCTGTTTTTT,CSALRRPGELFF
.,TRBJ1-1,TRBV20-1,.,TGCAGTGCTACAGGGTACACTGAAGCTTTCTTT,CSATGYTEAFF
TRBD1,TRBJ2-6,TRBV27,.,TGTGCCAGCAGTTTATACCGGACAGGGGACCCTGGGGCCAACGTCCTGACTTTC,CASSLYRTGDPGANVLTF
.,TRBJ1-1,TRBV16,.,TGTGCCAGCAGCCGGGCGGGCGGGGGGAACACTGAAGCTTTCTTT,CASSRAGGGNTEAFF
.,TRBJ1-5,TRBV5-5,.,TGTGCCAGCAGCTTGGCGAGGCGGGGATCCGGTCAGCCCCAGCATTTT,CASSLARRGSGQPQHF
TRBD2,TRBJ2-3,TRBV6-1,.,TGTGCCAGCAGTGAACTGGTGGGGGTGTCGGCTAGCGGGAGCCGGACAGATACGCAGTATTTT,CASSELVGVSASGSRTDTQYF
.,TRBJ1-1,TRBV6-5,many,TGTGCCAGCAGGACAGCGGGGAACACTGAAGCTTTCTTT,CASRTAGNTEAFF
TRBD1,TRBJ1-5,TRBV19,once,TGTGCCAGTAGTACCGCCACCTGGACGACAGGGCCTAAGAGCAATCAGCCCCAGCATTTT,CASSTATWTTGPKSNQPQHF
.,TRBJ1-2,TRBV2,.,TGTGCCAGCACGGGGGGCGCGGGCTATGGCTACACCTTC,CASTGGAGYGYTF
TRBD2,TRBJ2-1,TRBV4-1,.,TGCGCCAGCAGCCATGCCGGACTAGCGCTGTACAATGAGCAGTTCTTC,CASSHAGLALYNEQFF